A single sample gave rise to the 27 T cell receptor beta chains below, sequenced in a study of blood T cell repertoires in COVID-19. Generated by immunoSEQ multiplex PCR, the TCRdb table keeps only in-frame clones and is missing some. The sample includes more than 75,000 clones, around 80% of them seen just once. Material: peripheral blood. These receptors all come from a man in his fifties or sixties with acute or convalescent COVID-19.

The chain links TRBV5-5 to TRBJ1-5, with 9 bases that match TRBD1. V was pared by 4 bases and J by 6 bases, with 11 bases of the junction left unmatched. Looked up from germline, CDR1 is SGHKS and CDR2 is YYEKEE (reference sequence). The CDR3 runs to 16 residues. CDR3 residues: CASSHGTGSHGQPQHF. CDR3 DNA sequence: TGTGCCAGCAGCCACGGGACAGGGTCTCATGGTCAGCCCCAGCATTTT.

The chain recombines TRBV2 with TRBJ1-2; 7 bases map to TRBD1. Germline lookup yields CDR1 SNHLY and CDR2 FYNNEI. The CDR3 totals 15 residues. Losses at the gene ends were 3 bases for V and 6 bases for J; bases not matched to a gene: 10. The CDR3 region is CASSDVRGQINGYTF. CDR3 coding DNA: TGTGCCAGCAGTGATGTTCGGGGACAGATCAATGGCTACACCTTC.

J is TRBJ1-5 and V is TRBV10-3, with D possibly matching TRBD1 (5 bases). CDR3 length equals 14 residues. Trimming shortened V by 0 bases and J by 4 bases, and 7 bases separated the two germline ends. The germline V gene encodes CDR1 ENHRY and CDR2 SYGVKD. Here the CDR3 DNA reads TGTGCCATCAGTGAGTCGGGGGGGAATCAGCCCCAGCATTTT. Translated: CAISESGGNQPQHF.

The chain combines TRBV19 with TRBJ2-1, with TRBD2 matching 8 bases. The V segment lost 3 bases and the J segment 7 bases; nucleotides outside the gene matches: 8. CDR3 length: 15 residues. The germline V gene has CDR1 LNHDA and CDR2 SQIVND (reference sequence). The CDR3 DNA is TGTGCCAGTAGTATTGTACTAGCGGTAGGGAATGAGCAGTTCTTC. Translated: CASSIVLAVGNEQFF.

The CDR3 coding sequence is TGTGCCAGCAGCTATAGCGGGGGCCTGAACACCGGGGAGCTGTTTTTT. Translated: CASSYSGGLNTGELFF. The V call is TRBV13, the J call TRBJ2-2, with 9 bases aligning to TRBD2. V shed 4 bases and J 1 base; nucleotides not matched to a gene: 4. The CDR3 has 16 amino acids. In germline, CDR1 is PRHDT, CDR2 FYEKMQ (reference sequence). Drawing the rest from reference TRBV13 and TRBJ2-2, the complete variable domain is AAGVIQSPRHLIKEKRETATLKCYPIPRHDTVYWYQQGPGQDPQFLISFYEKMQSDKGSIPDRFSAQQFSDYHSELNMSSLELGDSALYFCASSYSGGLNTGELFFGEGSRLTVL.

The chain uses TRBV7-2 and TRBJ2-5, with 11 nucleotides matching TRBD1. V shed 2 bases, J shed 5 bases, and the junction held 7 bases outside the gene matches. In germline, CDR1 is SGHTA, CDR2 FQGNSA. This CDR3 has 16 residues. CDR3 nucleotides: TGTGCCAGCAGCTTACGGACAGGGGGCGGGGCGGAGACCCAGTACTTC. It yields the protein CASSLRTGGGAETQYF.

The V gene is TRBV3-1 (or the pseudogene TRBV3-2), the J gene TRBJ1-3; D remains unclear. The CDR3 consists of 14 residues. The germline gives CDR1 LGHDT, CDR2 YNNKEL (reference sequence). The germline V and J ends were trimmed by 5 bases and 1 base, with 9 bases remaining between them. The CDR3 spells CASSVTGSGNTIYF. CDR3 in DNA: TGTGCCAGCAGCGTGACTGGGTCTGGAAACACCATATATTTT.

This chain joins TRBV2 and TRBJ1-5; TRBD1 matches at 7 bases. The CDR3 sequence is 14 residues long. The V gene's germline CDR1 is SNHLY and CDR2 FYNNEI. V trimming: 3 bases; J trimming: 5 bases; junction bases outside the gene matches: 4. CDR3 in amino acids: CASSEDRTYQPQHF. The CDR3 DNA follows: TGTGCCAGCAGTGAGGACAGGACTTATCAGCCCCAGCATTTT. Full variable domain (remainder filled in from reference TRBV2 and TRBJ1-5): EPEVTQTPSHQVTQMGQEVILRCVPISNHLYFYWYRQILGQKVEFLVSFYNNEISEKSEIFDDQFSVERPDGSNFTLKIRSTKLEDSAMYFCASSEDRTYQPQHFGDGTRLSIL.

This clone was detected only a few times. The chain couples TRBV4-1 to TRBJ2-3; TRBD1 is a possible D gene (6 bases). From germline, CDR1 is MGHRA and CDR2 YSYEKL. The CDR3 spans 16 residues. Trimming stripped 1 base from V and 3 bases from J, with 14 bases between. Written as DNA, the CDR3 is TGCGCCAGCAGCCAAGTCGGACAGAGGAGGACAGATACGCAGTATTTT. Translation: CASSQVGQRRTDTQYF.

CDR3 in amino acids: CASSPLGQIEKLFF. The CDR3 region has the DNA TGTGCCAGCTCACCCCTAGGACAGATTGAAAAACTGTTTTTT. This chain links TRBV18 with TRBJ1-4; a weak D match, TRBD1 (6 bases). In germline, CDR1 is KGHSH, CDR2 LQKENI. The germline V and J ends were trimmed by 3 bases and 7 bases, with 12 bases remaining between them. The CDR3 is 14 residues long.

The rearrangement uses TRBV28 and TRBJ1-3; 8 bases map to TRBD1. CDR1 is MDHEN and CDR2 is SYDVKM in the germline V gene. The CDR3 is made up of 17 amino acids. Germline trimming cut 5 bases from V and 0 bases from J; bases unmatched to any gene: 9. The chain's CDR3 is CASSPGDRPSSGNTIYF. CDR3 sequence (DNA): TGTGCCAGCAGTCCCGGGGACAGGCCGAGCTCTGGAAACACCATATATTTT.

In its sample, this clone was seen once. The chain recombines TRBV28 with TRBJ2-7; 9 bases are shared with TRBD1. Germline CDR1 reads MDHEN; CDR2 reads SYDVKM. The CDR3 runs 16 residues. V was clipped by 6 bases and J by 2 bases; unmatched bases: 11. CDR3 DNA: TGTGCCAGCAGGACGGGTGGGGGGACAGGGCCCTACGAGCAGTACTTC. Its protein product is CASRTGGGTGPYEQYF.

CDR3 amino acids: CASSFTSGGGETQYF. The CDR3 coding sequence is TGCGCCAGCAGCTTCACTAGCGGGGGTGGAGAGACCCAGTACTTC. The chain has TRBV5-1 and TRBJ2-5; 11 bases map to TRBD2. The germline V gene encodes CDR1 SGHRS and CDR2 YFSETQ. The CDR3 totals 15 residues. With V trimmed by 2 bases and J by 4 bases, 4 bases remained unmatched. Full variable domain (outside the CDR3, taken from reference TRBV5-1 and TRBJ2-5): KAGVTQTPRYLIKTRGQQVTLSCSPISGHRSVSWYQQTPGQGLQFLFEYFSETQRNKGNFPGRFSGRQFSNSRSEMNVSTLELGDSALYLCASSFTSGGGETQYFGPGTRLLVL.

The chain links TRBV7-2 to TRBJ1-5; 8 positions agree with TRBD1. CDR1 and CDR2 (germline): SGHTA, FQGNSA. CDR3 length: 13 residues. V gave up 4 bases and J gave up 9 bases; unmatched junction bases: 5. In nucleotides, the CDR3 is TGTGCCAGCAGCTCCGGACAGGGCCGGCCCCAGCATTTT. Translation gives CASSSGQGRPQHF.

The chain is built from TRBV3-1 (or the pseudogene TRBV3-2) and TRBJ1-6; 9 bases agree with TRBD1. The CDR3 consists of 15 residues. The V gene end was trimmed by 4 bases and the J gene end by 6 bases; junction bases not matched to a gene: 4. From germline, CDR1 is LGHDT and CDR2 YNNKEL (reference sequence). The CDR3: CASSRGQGFNSPLHF. The DNA of the CDR3 is TGTGCCAGCAGCCGAGGACAGGGGTTTAATTCACCCCTCCACTTT.

This clone was seen a single time. DNA of the CDR3: TGCGCCAGCAGCCCCAGGTCCGCAGGAGAGACCCAGTACTTC. Amino acids: CASSPRSAGETQYF. The J gene is TRBJ2-5, the V gene TRBV4-1; D unclear. Germline V gene lookup returns CDR1 MGHRA and CDR2 YSYEKL. V lost 4 bases and J 4 bases, leaving 13 bases between the germline ends. The CDR3 has 14 amino acids.

The chain links TRBV28 to TRBJ1-2; 7 positions agree with TRBD1. The CDR3 sequence is 16 residues long. Trimming cost V 3 bases and J 9 bases; bases outside gene matches: 16. Germline V gives CDR1 MDHEN, CDR2 SYDVKM. The CDR3 region has the DNA TGTGCCAGCAGTTTTGGTTTCTTACAGGGGAGGTTACGCTACACCTTC. It codes for CASSFGFLQGRLRYTF.

The chain employs TRBV5-4 and TRBJ1-2, with 7 bases aligning to TRBD1. The CDR3 length is 15 residues. Germline V gene sequence: CDR1 SGHNT, CDR2 YYREEE (reference sequence). V shed 4 bases, J shed 4 bases, and the junction held 10 bases outside the gene matches. CDR3 in DNA: TGTGCCAGCAGCGCTAAACAGGGGTCCCTCTATGGCTACACCTTC. Its translation: CASSAKQGSLYGYTF.

The chain links TRBV4-3 to TRBJ1-6; the match to TRBD1 covers 9 bases. The CDR3 extends over 16 amino acids. Germline CDR1 and CDR2: LGHNA and YSLEER. J gave up 9 bases and V 0 bases, and 6 bases lay outside the gene matches. The DNA of the CDR3 is TGCGCCAGCAGCCAAGAATACAGGGGGCGGAGTTCACCCCTCCACTTT. It encodes CASSQEYRGRSSPLHF.

The sample holds a few counts of this clone. The J gene is TRBJ2-7, the V gene TRBV28; D call uncertain. With 5 bases removed from V and 2 bases from J, the gap between germline ends came to 10 bases. The CDR3 sequence is 13 residues long. Germline values: CDR1 MDHEN, CDR2 SYDVKM. The CDR3 loop reads CASSPVSPYEQYV. As DNA, the CDR3 is TGTGCCAGCAGTCCGGTGTCCCCCTACGAGCAGTACGTC.

The chain has TRBV29-1 and TRBJ1-2; 10 bases are shared with TRBD1. V was pared by 1 base and J by 4 bases, with 3 bases of the junction left unmatched. The V gene's germline CDR1 is SQVTM and CDR2 ANQGSEA. The CDR3 has 14 amino acids. CDR3 in DNA: TGCAGCGTTGAAGTTAGGGACAGGGGCTATGGCTACACCTTC. Translating gives CSVEVRDRGYGYTF.

The chain has TRBV28 and TRBJ2-6; 14 bases line up with TRBD2. With 6 bases clipped from V and 0 bases from J, the junction kept 7 bases outside the gene matches. Germline V gene data show CDR1 as MDHEN and CDR2 as SYDVKM. This CDR3 contains 19 residues. This CDR3 reads CASSNGLAGGSSGANVLTF. CDR3 nucleotides: TGTGCCAGCAGCAATGGACTAGCGGGGGGCTCCTCTGGGGCCAACGTCCTGACTTTC.

The chain is built from TRBV7-9 and TRBJ2-3, with 9 positions matching TRBD2. The CDR3 has 16 residues. V lost 2 bases to trimming and J lost 3 bases; unmatched junction nucleotides: 6. Germline V gene data show CDR1 as SEHNR and CDR2 as FQNEAQ (reference sequence). The CDR3 here is CASSLKAGGSTDTQYF. DNA of the CDR3: TGTGCCAGCAGCTTAAAAGCGGGGGGTTCAACAGATACGCAGTATTTT. The complete variable domain, with remaining parts taken from reference TRBV7-9 and TRBJ2-3, reads DTGVSQNPRHKITKRGQNVTFRCDPISEHNRLYWYRQTLGQGPEFLTYFQNEAQLEKSRLLSDRFSAERPKGSFSTLEIQRTEQGDSAMYLCASSLKAGGSTDTQYFGPGTRLTVL.

J is TRBJ1-1 and V is TRBV2, with TRBD1 as a possible D gene (6 bases). The CDR3 is made up of 14 amino acids. Germline V CDR1 and CDR2: SNHLY, FYNNEI. V shed 6 bases and J shed 1 base, with 12 bases lying between them. The CDR3 coding sequence is TGTGCCAGCAGCACCGGGACACCGAACACTGAAGCTTTCTTT. Amino acid sequence: CASSTGTPNTEAFF.

The chain employs TRBV29-1 and TRBJ1-5, with D unclear. CDR1 is SQVTM, CDR2 ANQGSEA, per germline. The V and J ends lost 6 bases and 4 bases respectively, with 10 bases between them. The CDR3 contains 12 residues. The CDR3 DNA is TGCAGCGTCGGACTGCCTAATCAGCCCCAGCATTTT. Amino acids: CSVGLPNQPQHF. The full variable domain, its missing parts supplied by reference TRBV29-1 and TRBJ1-5, is SAVISQKPSRDICQRGTSLTIQCQVDSQVTMMFWYRQQPGQSLTLIATANQGSEATYESGFVIDKFPISRPNLTFSTLTVSNMSPEDSSIYLCSVGLPNQPQHFGDGTRLSIL.

This rearrangement joins TRBV3-1 (or the pseudogene TRBV3-2) to TRBJ2-3; D perhaps matches TRBD1 (6 bases). CDR1 is LGHDT, CDR2 YNNKEL, per germline (reference sequence). The CDR3 is made up of 16 amino acids. V was clipped by 3 bases and J by 5 bases, with 18 bases between them. Here the CDR3 DNA reads TGTGCCAGCAGCCAGCTCGGCGCAGGGGCCAAAGATACGCAGTATTTT. It encodes CASSQLGAGAKDTQYF.

This rearrangement joins TRBV7-8 to TRBJ1-1; D unclear. The CDR3 loop spans 14 amino acids. V lost 0 bases, J lost 8 bases, and 13 bases lay in between. CDR1 is SGHVS and CDR2 is FQNEAQ in the germline V gene. For the CDR3, the DNA is TGTGCCAGCAGCTTAGCTTGGCGGCGATCCGAAGCTTTCTTT. Translated, it gives CASSLAWRRSEAFF.